The 17 T cell receptor beta chains listed next were all sequenced from one sample in a study of blood T cell repertoires in COVID-19. The protocol was immunoSEQ multiplex PCR, while the TCRdb copy is restricted to in-frame clones and leaves out a portion. The sample yields under 500,000 clones, roughly 87% seen once. What was sequenced was PBMCs or T cells enriched from blood (not recorded which). The receptors derive from a woman aged 18-30 years with acute COVID-19.

This sequence joins TRBV9 and TRBJ1-2, with 7 positions matching TRBD1. V shed 3 bases and J 0 bases; nucleotides not matched to a gene: 2. In germline, CDR1 is SGDLS, CDR2 YYNGEE. The CDR3 totals 14 residues. CDR3 bases: TGTGCCAGCAGCGGACAGGGATCTAACTATGGCTACACCTTC. Protein product: CASSGQGSNYGYTF.

This sequence joins TRBV7-9 and TRBJ2-4, with D perhaps TRBD1 (6 bases). The CDR3 extends over 15 amino acids. Deletions cut 2 bases from V and 3 bases from J, with 11 bases between. In germline, CDR1 is SEHNR, CDR2 FQNEAQ (reference sequence). The CDR3 reads CASSLQGSGKNIQYF. CDR3 nucleotide sequence: TGTGCCAGCAGCTTACAGGGGTCGGGCAAAAACATTCAGTACTTC.

A single count supports this clone. V and J are TRBV2 and TRBJ1-1; TRBD1 aligns across 7 bases. The V gene's germline CDR1 is SNHLY and CDR2 FYNNEI. The CDR3 covers 13 residues. The V and J ends lost 6 bases and 4 bases, in that order; junction bases with no gene match: 5. The DNA of the CDR3 is TGTGCCAGCAGCGCGGACAGGACCACTGAAGCTTTCTTT. Its protein is CASSADRTTEAFF.

The rearrangement uses TRBV4-1 and TRBJ1-1; 12 bases match TRBD1. Unmatched junction bases numbered 2, after V lost 1 base and J lost 5 bases. Per germline, CDR1 MGHRA and CDR2 YSYEKL. The CDR3 covers 15 residues. The CDR3 coding sequence is TGCGCCAGCAGCCAAGGGGGACAGGGGGCTACTGAAGCTTTCTTT. This encodes CASSQGGQGATEAFF.

This chain joins TRBV11-2 and TRBJ1-5; D is unresolved. The V and J ends lost 5 bases and 2 bases respectively, with 7 bases between them. CDR3 length: 13 amino acids. CDR1 and CDR2 from the germline V gene are SGHAT and FQNNGV. CDR3 sequence reads: CASSPRGNQPQHF. The CDR3 nucleotides are TGTGCCAGCAGCCCGCGGGGCAATCAGCCCCAGCATTTT.

The chain joins TRBV7-2 to TRBJ1-1; D gene ambiguous. The CDR3 has 14 amino acids. The germline gives CDR1 SGHTA, CDR2 FQGNSA. V lost 5 bases to trimming and J lost 0 bases, with 10 bases between them. CDR3 loop: CASSPPPLNTEAFF. The CDR3 DNA is TGTGCCAGCAGCCCCCCCCCTTTGAACACTGAAGCTTTCTTT. Filled out from reference TRBV7-2 and TRBJ1-1, the complete variable domain reads GAGVSQSPSNKVTEKGKDVELRCDPISGHTALYWYRQSLGQGLEFLIYFQGNSAPDKSGLPSDRFSAERTGGSVSTLTIQRTQQEDSAVYLCASSPPPLNTEAFFGQGTRLTVV.

V and J are TRBV12-3 or TRBV12-4 and TRBJ1-1, with D possibly being TRBD1 (5 bases). V lost 7 bases and J lost 4, with 10 bases in between. The CDR3 sequence is 12 residues long. In DNA form, the CDR3 reads TGTGCCAGCATCTTGGGGGGCACTGAAGCTTTCTTT. This encodes CASILGGTEAFF.

The chain has TRBV4-1 and TRBJ2-2; 9 bases agree with TRBD1. The CDR3 runs to 15 residues. V trimming: 2 bases; J trimming: 6 bases; junction bases outside the gene matches: 4. From germline, CDR1 is MGHRA and CDR2 YSYEKL. CDR3 in amino acids: CASSQTGGAPGELFF. CDR3 nucleotide sequence: TGCGCCAGCAGCCAAACAGGGGGCGCCCCCGGGGAGCTGTTTTTT.

CDR3: CASSGTSGKHEQFF. The CDR3 DNA follows: TGTGCCAGCAGCGGGACTAGCGGGAAGCATGAGCAGTTCTTC. This rearrangement joins TRBV9 to TRBJ2-1; 12 positions match TRBD2. The CDR3 contains 14 residues. V dropped 3 bases and J dropped 8; count of bases not matched to a gene: 3. Germline CDR1 reads SGDLS; CDR2 reads YYNGEE.

The chain has TRBV4-1 and TRBJ1-2, with D possibly TRBD1 on 5 matching bases. Trimming stripped 3 bases from V and 2 bases from J, with 19 bases between. The CDR3 contains 17 residues. Germline-derived CDR1 and CDR2 are MGHRA and YSYEKL. In DNA, the CDR3 is TGCGCCAGCAGCCAGTGGGGGGGGAAGTTAATCAACTATGGCTACACCTTC. It specifies CASSQWGGKLINYGYTF.

As DNA, the CDR3 is TGTGCCAGCAGCCAACAGGGGTTGAGCAATCAGCCCCAGCATTTT. This gives the protein CASSQQGLSNQPQHF. The genes are TRBV6-2 or TRBV6-3 and TRBJ1-5; 7 bases are shared with TRBD1. Germline V gene sequence: CDR1 MNHEY, CDR2 SVGEGT. This CDR3 has 15 residues. V lost 6 bases, J lost 1 base, and 6 bases stayed unmatched.

This chain joins TRBV9 and TRBJ1-5; D uncertain. Germline values: CDR1 SGDLS, CDR2 YYNGEE. The germline V and J ends were trimmed by 5 bases and 4 bases, with 10 bases remaining between them. This CDR3 has 13 residues. DNA for the CDR3: TGTGCCAGCAGTCTCGAGGATAATCAGCCCCAGCATTTT. Translated: CASSLEDNQPQHF.

The chain has TRBV30 and TRBJ1-4, with D maybe TRBD1 (5 bases). CDR1 GTSNPN and CDR2 SVGIG come from the germline V gene (reference sequence). This CDR3 comprises 14 residues. Trimming stripped 1 base from V and 4 bases from J, with 10 bases between. CDR3 nucleotide sequence: TGTGCCTGGAGTGGGGGCAGAATTAATGAAAAACTGTTTTTT. Translated, it gives CAWSGGRINEKLFF.

The chain has TRBV15 and TRBJ1-1, with 7 bases fitting TRBD1. The germline gives CDR1 LNHNV, CDR2 YYDKDF (reference sequence). This CDR3 is 14 amino acids long. The J segment lost 1 base and the V segment lost 1 base, leaving 0 bases of the junction unmatched. The CDR3 coding sequence is TGTGCCACCAGCAGAGGGACAGGGAACACTGAAGCTTTCTTT. Encoded protein: CATSRGTGNTEAFF.

This chain connects TRBV9 to TRBJ2-5; perhaps TRBD1 as D (5 bases). The length of the CDR3 is 14 residues. Germline V gene lookup returns CDR1 SGDLS and CDR2 YYNGEE. The V gene lost 0 bases and the J gene lost 5 bases, with 11 bases spanning the gap. CDR3 sequence: CASSVASGKETQYF. Written as DNA, the CDR3 is TGTGCCAGCAGCGTAGCTTCAGGGAAGGAGACCCAGTACTTC.

CDR3 coding DNA: TGTGCCAGCAGCCTCATATCTACAGGGAGCCCTGGAAACACCATATATTTT. Translating gives CASSLISTGSPGNTIYF. The chain combines TRBV7-8 with TRBJ1-3, with D possibly TRBD1 on 6 matching bases. V lost 5 bases and J 2 bases, leaving 19 bases between the germline ends. The CDR3 has 17 residues. The germline gives CDR1 SGHVS, CDR2 FQNEAQ.

The chain joins TRBV7-9 to TRBJ2-2; 10 bases map to TRBD2. CDR1 and CDR2 (germline): SEHNR, FQNEAQ (reference sequence). This CDR3 is 18 amino acids long. Trimming at V came to 8 bases and at J to 5 bases, leaving 17 bases not matched to a gene. CDR3 sequence: CASHTVMTSGLGTGELFF. As DNA, the CDR3 is TGTGCCAGCCACACGGTGATGACTAGCGGGTTAGGTACCGGGGAGCTGTTTTTT.